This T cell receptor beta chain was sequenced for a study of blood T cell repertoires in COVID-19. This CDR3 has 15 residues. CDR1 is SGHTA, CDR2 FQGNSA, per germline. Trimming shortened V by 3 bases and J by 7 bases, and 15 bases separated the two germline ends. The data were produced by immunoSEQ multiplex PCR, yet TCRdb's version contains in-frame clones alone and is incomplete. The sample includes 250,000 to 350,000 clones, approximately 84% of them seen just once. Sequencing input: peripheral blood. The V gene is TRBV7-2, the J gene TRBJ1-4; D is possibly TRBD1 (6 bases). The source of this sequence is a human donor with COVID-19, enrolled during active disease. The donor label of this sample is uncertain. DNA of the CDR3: TGTGCCAGCAGCTTCGGGGGGGCCGCGGGTGAAAAACTGTTTTTT. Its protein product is CASSFGGAAGEKLFF.